This T cell receptor beta chain appears in the sequencing data of a study of Graves' ophthalmopathy and Graves' hyperthyroidism. This clonotype was seen just once. One end of the junction varies from germline; a read error may be responsible. Researchers took RNA transcripts and amplified TCR beta CDR3 regions from them. The workflow started with a first-round RT-PCR run with HTBI primers and then moved on to a second-round multiplex PCR. Each CDR3 protein is one row after TCRdb ran MiXCR on the multiplex PCR reads. Among 1 million to 1.3 million distinct CDR3 sequences, 35% to 40% were seen once, and the ten largest hold around 10%. The CDR3 length is 13 residues. Germline assignment: CDR1 WSHSY and CDR2 SAAADI.

The chain carries TRBV10-2 and TRBJ1-2, with D possibly TRBD1 on 6 matching bases. This TCR was sampled from an adult man with Graves' hyperthyroidism. Sequencing used peripheral blood or thyroid tissue (not recorded which). The CDR3 region is CASSDRTNYGYIF. CDR3 sequence (DNA): TGCGCCAGCAGCGACAGGACTAACTATGGCTACATCTTC.